This entry concerns a single T cell receptor (beta chain). The antigen remains undetermined. The data are from a study of tumor-infiltrating lymphocytes in localized non-small cell lung cancer. Notes on the study in general: Only some patients had TCR sequencing, depending on available tissue.

Repertoires were generated with immunoSEQ multiplex PCR, while TCRdb's copy carries only in-frame clones and drops some. The sample consists of about 15,000 clones, 80% of them appearing once. Trimming removed 0 bases from V and 2 bases from J, with 11 bases in between. Germline lookup yields CDR1 SGDLS and CDR2 YYNGEE. The CDR3 totals 15 residues. The chain uses TRBV9 and TRBJ2-5, with D possibly being TRBD1 (7 bases). The clonotype comes from a human donor with non-small cell lung cancer. Sequencing used uninvolved lung tissue not adjacent to the tumor. The CDR3 DNA sequence: TGTGCCAGCAGCGTAGTGCAGGGGGGACAAGAGACCCAGTACTTC. Its translation is CASSVVQGGQETQYF.